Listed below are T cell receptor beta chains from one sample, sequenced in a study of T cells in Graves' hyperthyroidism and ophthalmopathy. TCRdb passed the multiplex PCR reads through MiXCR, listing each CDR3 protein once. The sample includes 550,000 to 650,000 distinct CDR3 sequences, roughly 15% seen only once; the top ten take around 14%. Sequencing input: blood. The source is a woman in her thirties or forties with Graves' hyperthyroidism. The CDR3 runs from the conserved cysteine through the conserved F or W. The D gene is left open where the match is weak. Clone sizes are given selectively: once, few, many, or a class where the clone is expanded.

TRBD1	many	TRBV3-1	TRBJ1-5	CASSQRGTGRNQPQHF	TGTGCCAGCAGCCAACGCGGGACAGGAAGAAATCAGCCCCAGCATTTT
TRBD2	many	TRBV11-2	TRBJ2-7	CASSSGTSGEQYF	TGTGCCAGCAGCTCCGGGACTAGCGGCGAGCAGTACTTC
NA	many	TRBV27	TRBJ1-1	CASSLLGTELEAFF	TGTGCCAGCAGTTTACTGGGAACCGAACTTGAAGCTTTCTTT
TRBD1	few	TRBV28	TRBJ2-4	CASGTPGQGKNIQCF	TGTGCCAGCGGGACACCGGGACAGGGAAAAAACATTCAGTGCTTC
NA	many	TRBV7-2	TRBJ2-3	CASTPTGLATDTQYF	TGTGCCAGCACCCCGACGGGGCTAGCGACAGATACGCAGTATTTT
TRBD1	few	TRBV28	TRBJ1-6	CASSLTGGRSPLHF	TGTGCCAGCAGTTTGACAGGGGGAAGGTCACCCCTCCACTTT
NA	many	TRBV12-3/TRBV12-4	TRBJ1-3	CASRQGGGNTIYF	TGTGCCAGCAGACAGGGTGGTGGAAACACCATATATTTT
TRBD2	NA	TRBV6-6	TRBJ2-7	CASSYPPGLVAAIYEQYF	TGTGCCAGCAGTTACCCGCCTGGACTAGTTGCGGCCATCTACGAGCAGTACTTC
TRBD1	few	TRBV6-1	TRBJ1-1	CASRRDSLTEAFF	TGTGCCAGCAGGCGGGACAGCCTCACTGAAGCTTTCTTT
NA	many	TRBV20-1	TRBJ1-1	CSARVGNTEAFF	TGCAGTGCTAGAGTGGGGAACACTGAAGCTTTCTTT
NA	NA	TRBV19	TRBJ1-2	CASRKNRDGTYGYTF	TGTGCCAGTAGAAAAAACCGGGACGGTACCTATGGCTACACCTTC
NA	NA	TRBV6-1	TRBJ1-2	CASSVNKNYGYTF	TGTGCCAGCAGTGTAAACAAGAACTATGGCTACACCTTC
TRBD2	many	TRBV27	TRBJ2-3	CASSLSSGSSTDTQYF	TGTGCCAGCAGTTTATCTAGCGGGAGCAGCACAGATACGCAGTATTTT
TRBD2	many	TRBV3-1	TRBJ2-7	CASSQGLAGGLSRAEQYF	TGTGCCAGCAGCCAAGGGCTAGCGGGAGGGCTAAGCCGCGCCGAGCAGTACTTC
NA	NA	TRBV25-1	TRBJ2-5	CASTLGGEKGQETQYF	TGTGCCAGCACTCTAGGGGGAGAAAAGGGGCAAGAGACCCAGTACTTC
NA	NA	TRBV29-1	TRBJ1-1	CSVEPKGMNTEAFF	TGCAGCGTTGAACCCAAGGGGATGAACACTGAAGCTTTCTTT
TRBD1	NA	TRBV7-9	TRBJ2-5	CASSRTGGRQQETQYF	TGTGCCAGCAGCAGGACAGGGGGGAGACAGCAAGAGACCCAGTACTTC
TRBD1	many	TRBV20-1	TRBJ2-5	CSAKDRDLETQYF	TGCAGTGCTAAGGACAGGGATTTGGAGACCCAGTACTTC
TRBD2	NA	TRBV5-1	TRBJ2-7	CASSWGLAGGSGEQYF	TGCGCCAGCAGCTGGGGACTAGCGGGAGGGAGCGGCGAGCAGTACTTC
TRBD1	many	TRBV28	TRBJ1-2	CASSHRPGTGYGYTF	TGTGCCAGCAGTCATCGCCCCGGGACAGGGTATGGCTACACCTTC
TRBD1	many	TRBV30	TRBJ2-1	CAWSDRALYNEQFF	TGTGCCTGGTCAGACAGGGCCCTCTACAATGAGCAGTTCTTC
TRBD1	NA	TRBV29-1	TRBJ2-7	CSGTGDQYPYEQYF	TGCAGCGGGACAGGAGATCAGTACCCCTACGAGCAGTACTTC
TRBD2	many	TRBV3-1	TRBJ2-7	CASSLGLAGGPGEQYF	TGTGCCAGCAGCCTGGGACTAGCGGGAGGGCCGGGCGAGCAGTACTTC
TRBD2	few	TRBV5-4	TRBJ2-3	CASSFAGLAGRYTDTQYF	TGTGCCAGCAGCTTCGCGGGACTAGCGGGGAGGTACACAGATACGCAGTATTTT
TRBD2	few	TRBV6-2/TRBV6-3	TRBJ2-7	CATTTSGSYEQYF	TGTGCCACAACCACTAGCGGGTCCTACGAGCAGTACTTC
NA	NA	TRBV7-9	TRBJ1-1	CASSSPGIMNTEAFF	TGTGCCAGCAGCTCCCCTGGGATCATGAACACTGAAGCTTTCTTT
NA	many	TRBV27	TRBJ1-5	CASSLYRQDQPQHF	TGTGCCAGCAGTTTATATCGACAGGATCAGCCCCAGCATTTT
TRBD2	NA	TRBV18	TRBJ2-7	CASSPARSGSGYEQYF	TGTGCCAGCTCACCAGCCAGAAGCGGGAGTGGATACGAGCAGTACTTC
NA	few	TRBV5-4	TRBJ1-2	CASSLPGGYSNYGYTF	TGTGCCAGCAGCTTGCCGGGGGGTTATTCTAACTATGGCTACACCTTC
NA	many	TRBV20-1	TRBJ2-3	CSARERIMDKDTQYF	TGCAGTGCTAGAGAAAGGATAATGGATAAGGATACGCAGTATTTT
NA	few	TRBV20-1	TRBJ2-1	CSAREQVYNEQFF	TGCAGTGCTAGAGAACAAGTCTACAATGAGCAGTTCTTC
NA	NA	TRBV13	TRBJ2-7	CASSPPAAASYEQYF	TGTGCCAGCAGCCCCCCGGCGGCCGCTTCCTACGAGCAGTACTTC
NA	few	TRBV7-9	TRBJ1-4	CASKGNGEKLFF	TGTGCCAGCAAAGGGAATGGTGAAAAACTGTTTTTT
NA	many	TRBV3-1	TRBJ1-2	CASSQDGQPGYGYTF	TGTGCCAGCAGCCAAGATGGGCAGCCTGGGTATGGCTACACCTTC
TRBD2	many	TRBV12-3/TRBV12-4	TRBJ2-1	CASTQTSGRLNEQFF	TGTGCCAGCACCCAGACTAGCGGGAGGTTGAATGAGCAGTTCTTC
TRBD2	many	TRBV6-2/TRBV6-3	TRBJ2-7	CASSGSGLDYEQYF	TGTGCCAGCAGTGGATCAGGACTAGACTACGAGCAGTACTTC
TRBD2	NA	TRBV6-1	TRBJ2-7	CATLLDTGTTYEQYF	TGTGCCACACTTTTAGACACCGGGACTACCTACGAGCAGTACTTC
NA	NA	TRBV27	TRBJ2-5	CASSSTRRWETQYF	TGTGCCAGCAGCTCAACTAGGAGATGGGAGACCCAGTACTTC
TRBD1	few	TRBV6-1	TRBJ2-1	CASRQGQGWFEFF	TGTGCCAGCAGGCAAGGACAGGGATGGTTTGAGTTCTTC
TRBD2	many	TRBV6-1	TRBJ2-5	CASSPGLAGERETQYF	TGTGCCAGCAGTCCCGGACTAGCGGGAGAGCGAGAGACCCAGTACTTC
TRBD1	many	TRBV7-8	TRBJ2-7	CASSFPRMGQGTYEQYF	TGTGCCAGCAGCTTTCCTCGAATGGGACAGGGGACCTACGAGCAGTACTTC
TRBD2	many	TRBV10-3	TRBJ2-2	CAISGTSGSESNTGELFF	TGTGCCATCAGCGGGACTAGCGGGAGTGAATCGAACACCGGGGAGCTGTTTTTT
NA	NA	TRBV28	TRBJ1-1	CASTFTGGTEAFF	TGTGCCAGCACCTTTACCGGAGGGACTGAAGCTTTCTTT
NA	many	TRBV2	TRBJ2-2	CASSDFSKTGELFF	TGTGCCAGCAGTGATTTCAGCAAAACCGGGGAGCTGTTTTTT
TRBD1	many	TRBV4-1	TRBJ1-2	CASSRQGADYGYTF	TGCGCCAGCAGCCGGCAGGGGGCGGACTATGGCTACACCTTC
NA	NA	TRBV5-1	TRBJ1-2	CASSQQGNGYTF	TGCGCCAGCAGCCAACAGGGTAATGGCTACACCTTC
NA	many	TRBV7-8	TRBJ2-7	CASSNVGRSYEQYF	TGTGCCAGCAGCAACGTAGGCAGGAGTTACGAGCAGTACTTC
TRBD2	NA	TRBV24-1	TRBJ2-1	CATSDTTSGNEQFF	TGTGCCACCAGTGATACGACTAGCGGCAATGAGCAGTTCTTC
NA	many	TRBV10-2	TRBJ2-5	CASSLGQSGETQYF	TGCGCCAGCAGCCTAGGACAGTCAGGAGAGACCCAGTACTTC
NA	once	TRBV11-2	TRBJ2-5	CASTLRGGLQETQYF	TGTGCCAGCACCCTCCGGGGCGGCTTACAAGAGACCCAGTACTTC
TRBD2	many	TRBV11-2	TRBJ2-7	CASSYGTSGSLFGQYF	TGTGCCAGCAGCTACGGGACTAGCGGGTCCCTTTTTGGGCAGTACTTC
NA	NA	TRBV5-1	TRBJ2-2	CASSLTASSNTGELFF	TGCGCCAGCAGCTTGACGGCCAGTTCGAACACCGGGGAGCTGTTTTTT
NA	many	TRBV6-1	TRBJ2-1	CASSEAAISSYNEQFF	TGTGCCAGCAGTGAAGCGGCCATCAGCTCCTACAATGAGCAGTTCTTC
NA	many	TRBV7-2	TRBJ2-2	CASSLTRENTGELFF	TGTGCCAGCAGCTTAACGCGGGAGAACACCGGGGAGCTGTTTTTT
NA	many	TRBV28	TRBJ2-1	CASSREGQGNNEQFF	TGTGCCAGCAGTCGGGAGGGACAGGGTAACAATGAGCAGTTCTTC
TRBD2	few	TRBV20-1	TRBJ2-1	CSARAWLAGVYNEQFF	TGCAGTGCTAGAGCTTGGCTAGCGGGAGTTTACAATGAGCAGTTCTTC
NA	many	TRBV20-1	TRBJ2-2	CSAILGGNTGELFF	TGCAGTGCCATTTTGGGGGGGAACACCGGGGAGCTGTTTTTT
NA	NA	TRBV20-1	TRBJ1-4	CSARDGPANEKLFF	TGCAGTGCTAGAGATGGGCCCGCCAATGAAAAACTGTTTTTT